Below are 26 T cell receptor beta chains sequenced from a single sample in a study of T-cell memory formation after mild COVID-19. One entry per CDR3 protein results from TCRdb running MiXCR on the 5' RACE reads. The sample gives about 620,000 distinct CDR3 sequences, roughly 17% of which show up once; 9.5% to 15% is in the top ten. Sequenced input: PBMCs or a T cell subset sorted from them (not recorded which). These receptors all come from an adult woman who had mild COVID-19 (a few samples of this study predate the infection). Cell type and time point are not known.

A few counts support this clonotype. The rearrangement uses TRBV3-1 and TRBJ2-3, with 8 bases matching TRBD1. The CDR3 is 16 amino acids. Germline CDR1 and CDR2: LGHDT and YNNKEL (reference sequence). V lost 3 bases to trimming and J lost 3 bases; unmatched junction nucleotides: 8. The CDR3: CASSHTTGEWTDTQYF. The CDR3, as DNA: TGTGCCAGCAGCCACACGACAGGGGAATGGACAGATACGCAGTATTTT.

The chain joins TRBV18 to TRBJ2-5; the match to TRBD2 covers 8 bases. From germline, CDR1 is KGHSH and CDR2 LQKENI. There are 16 residues in the CDR3. J gave up 5 bases and V 3 bases, and 11 bases lay outside the gene matches. Here the CDR3 DNA reads TGTGCCAGCTCACCTGTCGGGGGGGCCGGTTTGGAGACCCAGTACTTC. Translated: CASSPVGGAGLETQYF.

This clonotype appeared a few times. The chain is built from TRBV4-1 and TRBJ2-5; TRBD1 matches 7 bases. Germline V gene data show CDR1 as MGHRA and CDR2 as YSYEKL. With 3 bases clipped from V and 3 bases from J, the junction kept 7 bases outside the gene matches. This CDR3 spans 15 amino acids. DNA for the CDR3: TGCGCCAGCAGCCACCCGGGACAGTGGGAAGAGACCCAGTACTTC. Its protein product is CASSHPGQWEETQYF.

This clonotype appeared a single time. V and J are TRBV14 and TRBJ2-3, with 8 bases that match TRBD1. The length of the CDR3 is 15 residues. Trimming cost V 4 bases and J 3 bases; bases outside gene matches: 6. Germline V lookup: CDR1 SGHDN, CDR2 FVKESK. CDR3 sequence reads: CASSPLDRATDTQYF. CDR3 DNA: TGTGCCAGCAGCCCGTTGGACAGGGCAACAGATACGCAGTATTTT.

The chain is built from TRBV20-1 and TRBJ1-5; weak D call: TRBD1 (5 bases). V lost 0 bases to trimming and J lost 6 bases, with 18 bases between them. Germline V lookup: CDR1 DFQATT, CDR2 SNEGSKA (reference sequence). This CDR3 contains 16 residues. The CDR3 bases are TGCAGTGCTAGAGATGATCAGGGTAGATATAGTCAGCCCCAGCATTTT. Protein product: CSARDDQGRYSQPQHF.

This clonotype was seen a few times. J is TRBJ2-7 and V is TRBV5-1; D ambiguous. CDR1 is SGHRS and CDR2 is YFSETQ in the germline V gene. The CDR3 runs to 15 residues. With 0 bases removed from V and 1 base from J, the gap between germline ends came to 11 bases. CDR3 DNA sequence: TGCGCCAGCAGCTTGGAGTGGGCCGGGTCCTACGAGCAGTACTTC. Translated, it gives CASSLEWAGSYEQYF.

This clonotype has just a few counts. The gene calls are TRBV9 and TRBJ1-1, with 9 bases fitting TRBD1. Unmatched junction bases numbered 4, after V lost 3 bases and J lost 4 bases. Germline V gene lookup returns CDR1 SGDLS and CDR2 YYNGEE. The CDR3 runs to 14 residues. DNA of the CDR3: TGTGCCAGCAGCGAGGACAGGGGTAGCACTGAAGCTTTCTTT. It codes for CASSEDRGSTEAFF.

This rearrangement joins TRBV18 to TRBJ2-7; the match to TRBD1 covers 12 bases. The CDR3 is 15 amino acids. Germline CDR1 and CDR2: KGHSH and LQKENI. V shed 6 bases, J shed 7 bases, and the junction held 10 bases outside the gene matches. The DNA for the CDR3 is TGTGCCAGCTCGCGACCTCGGGACAGGGGGCTTGAGCAGTACTTC. This sequence encodes CASSRPRDRGLEQYF.

This clonotype has a handful of counts. The V and J genes are TRBV18 and TRBJ2-5, with 10 bases lining up with TRBD1. This CDR3 contains 13 residues. Trimming took 5 bases from V and 6 from J; bases not matched to a gene: 3. Germline V lookup: CDR1 KGHSH, CDR2 LQKENI. The CDR3 loop reads CASSRQGAQTQYF. Written as DNA, the CDR3 is TGTGCCAGCTCAAGACAGGGGGCACAGACCCAGTACTTC. The whole variable domain, remainder taken from reference TRBV18 and TRBJ2-5, is NAGVMQNPRHLVRRRGQEARLRCSPMKGHSHVYWYRQLPEEGLKFMVYLQKENIIDESGMPKERFSAEFPKEGPSILRIQQVVRGDSAAYFCASSRQGAQTQYFGPGTRLLVL.

This clonotype was counted a few times. The chain has TRBV10-3 and TRBJ2-7, with D tentatively TRBD2 (7 bases). The CDR3 has 14 amino acids. The V and J ends lost 10 bases and 0 bases respectively, with 16 bases between them. Germline values: CDR1 ENHRY, CDR2 SYGVKD. This chain's CDR3 is CATAAGASSYEQYF. As DNA, the CDR3 is TGTGCCACCGCGGCGGGGGCCAGCTCCTACGAGCAGTACTTC.

This clonotype was seen only a few times. The rearrangement uses TRBV11-2 and TRBJ2-1; maybe TRBD1 (5 bases). This CDR3 region has 12 residues. CDR1 is SGHAT and CDR2 is FQNNGV in the germline V gene. The V end lost 5 bases, the J end lost 11 bases, and 13 bases lay between the germline ends. The DNA of the CDR3 is TGTGCCAGCAGCCAGAGGTCAGGGCAGCAGTTCTTC. Its protein is CASSQRSGQQFF.

Remarks on this clonotype: A junction boundary mismatches the germline segment, possibly from a read error. The chain links TRBV7-3 to TRBJ2-1; unclear D gene. Germline CDR1 SGHTA, CDR2 FQGTGA. The CDR3 consists of 13 residues. The CDR3 DNA reads TGTGCCATCAGCCCCTCCCGATACAATGAGCAGTTCTTC. It translates to CAISPSRYNEQFF.

This clonotype came up a few times. The gene calls are TRBV5-6 and TRBJ1-4, with 8 positions matching TRBD1. Germline values: CDR1 SGHDT, CDR2 YYEEEE. Trimming took 4 bases from V and 2 from J; bases not matched to a gene: 13. This CDR3 has 18 residues. The DNA for the CDR3 is TGTGCCAGCAGCGGTCCCCTGGACAGGGACGTGACTAATGAAAAACTGTTTTTT. It specifies CASSGPLDRDVTNEKLFF.

This clonotype was seen more than once but under ten times. This chain uses TRBV2 with TRBJ2-7, with D possibly matching TRBD2 (6 bases). The CDR3 totals 14 residues. CDR1 and CDR2 from the germline V gene are SNHLY and FYNNEI. Trimming cost V 4 bases and J 2 bases, with 12 bases left between them. The CDR3 DNA is TGTGCCAGCAGTGCGGGAGTAGGGGCCTACGAGCAGTACTTC. Protein product: CASSAGVGAYEQYF. The complete variable domain, with remaining parts taken from reference TRBV2 and TRBJ2-7, reads EPEVTQTPSHQVTQMGQEVILRCVPISNHLYFYWYRQILGQKVEFLVSFYNNEISEKSEIFDDQFSVERPDGSNFTLKIRSTKLEDSAMYFCASSAGVGAYEQYFGPGTRLTVT.

The chain couples TRBV25-1 to TRBJ2-3; 9 nucleotides match TRBD2. There are 18 residues in the CDR3. V was clipped by 3 bases and J by 6 bases; unmatched bases: 16. The germline V gene has CDR1 MGHDK and CDR2 SYGVNS. The CDR3 spells CASSDLGGGAPFEDTQYF. CDR3 coding DNA: TGTGCCAGCAGTGATCTGGGCGGGGGGGCCCCCTTCGAGGATACGCAGTATTTT.

The chain combines TRBV4-3 with TRBJ2-3, with TRBD2 matching over 10 bases. The CDR3 runs 18 residues. Unmatched junction bases numbered 10, after V lost 0 bases and J lost 4 bases. CDR1 is LGHNA and CDR2 is YSLEER in the germline V gene. The CDR3, as DNA: TGCGCCAGCAGCCAAGAAGGGCTAGCGGGAGTTATCGCAGATACGCAGTATTTT. It specifies CASSQEGLAGVIADTQYF.

The rearrangement uses TRBV15 and TRBJ2-7; D might be TRBD1 (5 bases). The length of the CDR3 is 19 residues. V lost 0 bases and J 0 bases, leaving 21 bases between the germline ends. Germline lookup yields CDR1 LNHNV and CDR2 YYDKDF (reference sequence). The CDR3 reads CATSRDIGVGKKSSYEQYF. CDR3 coding DNA: TGTGCCACCAGCAGAGATATAGGGGTGGGCAAGAAAAGCTCCTACGAGCAGTACTTC.

This chain connects TRBV12-3 or TRBV12-4 to TRBJ1-5, with 8 bases identical to TRBD1. This CDR3 has 12 residues. V lost 3 bases and J lost 15; bases outside the gene matches: 7. The CDR3 loop is CASSFHGQGTHF. The CDR3 DNA sequence: TGTGCCAGCAGTTTTCACGGACAGGGAACGCATTTT.

The sample holds a few counts of this clonotype. As DNA, the CDR3 is TGCAGTGCTAGGAATCCCCTCCGGGGGGGCCAAGAGACCCAGTACTTC. The encoded protein is CSARNPLRGGQETQYF. The chain recombines TRBV20-1 with TRBJ2-5, with 8 bases that match TRBD2. Germline values: CDR1 DFQATT, CDR2 SNEGSKA (reference sequence). The CDR3 sequence is 16 residues long. Losses at the gene ends were 3 bases for V and 1 base for J; bases not matched to a gene: 10.

The chain joins TRBV20-1 to TRBJ1-2; D is unclear. Looked up from germline, CDR1 is DFQATT and CDR2 is SNEGSKA (reference sequence). The V end lost 4 bases, the J end lost 4 bases, and 19 bases lay between the germline ends. There are 15 residues in the CDR3. In nucleotides, the CDR3 is TGCAGTGCTACCGTCAGGACCGAGCCTGGCTATGGCTACACCTTC. As protein: CSATVRTEPGYGYTF.

This clonotype was detected many times. The rearrangement joins TRBV13 to TRBJ2-3; 10 bases map to TRBD2. Germline V lookup: CDR1 PRHDT, CDR2 FYEKMQ (reference sequence). With 5 bases clipped from V and 7 bases from J, the junction kept 9 bases outside the gene matches. CDR3 size: 15 residues. CDR3 protein: CASSPERGGRNTQYF. The CDR3 region has the DNA TGTGCCAGCAGCCCCGAGCGGGGGGGCCGCAATACGCAGTATTTT.

The chain couples TRBV11-2 to TRBJ2-2; maybe TRBD1 (6 bases). There are 15 residues in the CDR3. V lost 4 bases to trimming and J lost 6 bases, with 15 bases between them. CDR1 and CDR2 (germline): SGHAT, FQNNGV. DNA for the CDR3: TGTGCCAGCAGCTCGCTCCCAGGGGTGGCCGGGGAGCTGTTTTTT. The encoded protein is CASSSLPGVAGELFF.

V is TRBV20-1 and J is TRBJ2-7, with D possibly being TRBD2 (6 bases). The germline CDR1 and CDR2 sequences are DFQATT and SNEGSKA (reference sequence). V shed 8 bases and J shed 4 bases, with 18 bases lying between them. The CDR3 runs 13 residues. CDR3 sequence reads: CSRPPGLQYEQYF. In DNA form, the CDR3 reads TGCAGTCGCCCCCCGGGACTCCAATACGAGCAGTACTTC.

This clonotype occurred a few times. The J gene is TRBJ2-3, the V gene TRBV6-5; D might be TRBD1 or TRBD2, each matching 5 bases. Germline CDR1 reads MNHEY; CDR2 reads SVGAGI. V lost 5 bases and J 4 bases, leaving 16 bases between the germline ends. This CDR3 region has 15 residues. The CDR3 sequence is CASSPAGRVADTQYF. CDR3 nucleotide sequence: TGTGCCAGCAGTCCCGCGGGCAGGGTGGCAGATACGCAGTATTTT.

Only a few counts were recorded for this clonotype. The genes are TRBV4-2 and TRBJ2-1; 10 nucleotides agree with TRBD2. The length of the CDR3 is 17 residues. The V segment lost 4 bases and the J segment 2 bases; nucleotides outside the gene matches: 8. Germline CDR1 is LGHNA and CDR2 is YNFKEQ. The CDR3, as DNA: TGTGCCAGCAGCCTCTCGTCGACTAGCGGGCCCTACAATGAGCAGTTCTTC. Encoded protein: CASSLSSTSGPYNEQFF.

The chain links TRBV6-2 or TRBV6-3 to TRBJ2-7; D ambiguous. The CDR3 runs 14 residues. Germline V gene sequence: CDR1 MNHEY, CDR2 SVGEGT. V lost 6 bases to trimming and J lost 2 bases, with 14 bases between them. The CDR3 DNA reads TGTGCCAGCAGAAGTAGTGGCCGGACCTACGAGCAGTACTTC. This sequence encodes CASRSSGRTYEQYF.